The 25 T cell receptor beta chains given below trace back to one sample, sequenced in a study of early T cells in non-severe SARS-CoV-2 infection (dated by TCRdb to the early 2020s). The library relied on 5' RACE. Sequencer: NextSeq 500. TCRdb cleaned the public reads at Q25 with fastp, built clones with MiXCR and kept in-frame beta chains. Rows with one shared CDR3 protein collapse into an entry with the most common genes and DNA. This sample holds approximately 50,000 distinct CDR3 sequences; approximately 11% were observed only once. The ten largest clonotypes hold around 13% of the sample. The specimen was whole blood. All receptors come from an adult who was a healthcare worker with PCR-confirmed SARS-CoV-2 infection or an uninfected control (not recorded which).

This clonotype was detected only a few times. The gene calls are TRBV27 and TRBJ1-4; D unclear. The CDR3 extends over 15 amino acids. Trimming stripped 5 bases from V and 8 bases from J, with 18 bases between. Germline CDR1 reads MNHEY; CDR2 reads SMNVEV (reference sequence). CDR3 protein: CASSAGQPGEEKLFF. CDR3 bases: TGTGCCAGCAGTGCCGGGCAACCAGGAGAGGAAAAACTGTTTTTT.

About this clonotype itself: A much larger clone differs from this one at a single base, so this may be a read error. CDR3 coding DNA: TGTCCCAGCAGCCCAGTGGGACAGGGTGAAAAACTGTTTTTT. Amino acids: CPSSPVGQGEKLFF. The chain links TRBV11-2 to TRBJ1-4; TRBD1 agrees at 9 bases. From germline, CDR1 is SGHAT and CDR2 FQNNGV. There are 14 residues in the CDR3.

At least ten counts were recorded for this clonotype. CDR3 sequence reads: CASSPPGRDEQFF. The CDR3 nucleotides are TGTGCCAGTAGCCCCCCGGGGCGGGATGAGCAGTTCTTC. The chain joins TRBV19 to TRBJ2-1, with D possibly called TRBD1 or TRBD2 (5 bases each). Germline V CDR1 and CDR2: LNHDA, SQIVND (reference sequence). The CDR3 runs 13 residues. Deletions cut 6 bases from V and 8 bases from J, with 14 bases between.

The rearrangement uses TRBV7-9 and TRBJ2-3, with D perhaps TRBD2 (6 bases). CDR3 length: 15 residues. From germline, CDR1 is SEHNR and CDR2 FQNEAQ (reference sequence). The germline V and J ends were trimmed by 1 base and 1 base, with 9 bases remaining between them. The CDR3 spells CASSLDGGGTDTQYF. CDR3 DNA: TGTGCCAGCAGCTTAGATGGCGGGGGCACAGATACGCAGTATTTT.

This clonotype appeared a few times. The chain recombines TRBV4-1 with TRBJ2-5, with no clear D. Germline lookup yields CDR1 MGHRA and CDR2 YSYEKL. Deletions cut 1 base from V and 4 bases from J, with 7 bases between. The CDR3 loop spans 13 amino acids. This chain's CDR3 is CASSQARGETQYF. The CDR3 bases are TGCGCCAGCAGCCAAGCCAGAGGAGAGACCCAGTACTTC.

This chain connects TRBV6-5 to TRBJ2-1, with D unclear. Germline CDR1 MNHEY, CDR2 SVGAGI. With 6 bases removed from V and 10 bases from J, the gap between germline ends came to 16 bases. The CDR3 runs to 13 residues. The CDR3 here is CASSNPGTQEQFF. The DNA of the CDR3 is TGTGCCAGCAGCAACCCGGGCACCCAAGAGCAGTTCTTC.

This clonotype was counted only a few times. The V call is TRBV5-1, the J call TRBJ2-3; TRBD2 agrees at 12 bases. V trimming: 5 bases; J trimming: 3 bases; junction bases outside the gene matches: 19. Germline CDR1 and CDR2: SGHRS and YFSETQ. This CDR3 is built from 20 residues. The CDR3 DNA reads TGCGCCAGCAGTTCGCGTAGACTAGCGGGGGCTTCGTTGGGGACAGATACGCAGTATTTT. Translating it yields CASSSRRLAGASLGTDTQYF.

The rearrangement uses TRBV7-6 and TRBJ2-7; D uncertain. Trimming stripped 0 bases from V and 3 bases from J, with 6 bases between. The V gene's germline CDR1 is SGHVS and CDR2 FNYEAQ. The CDR3 runs 13 residues. DNA for the CDR3: TGTGCCAGCAGCTTAGCGGGGATCTACGAGCAGTACTTC. This gives the protein CASSLAGIYEQYF.

This clonotype was recorded at least ten times. This sequence joins TRBV29-1 and TRBJ2-3, with 10 bases aligning to TRBD2. Germline loops: CDR1 SQVTM, CDR2 ANQGSEA. The V gene end was trimmed by 4 bases and the J gene end by 4 bases; junction bases not matched to a gene: 5. The CDR3 length is 14 residues. Here the CDR3 DNA reads TGCAGCGTTGCGAGCGGGAGGGCCGCAGATACGCAGTATTTT. Translating it yields CSVASGRAADTQYF.

On this clonotype itself: Just one base apart from a much larger clone, this may be a read error. This rearrangement joins TRBV9 to TRBJ2-7, with TRBD2 matching over 8 bases. CDR3 length equals 14 residues. Germline lookup yields CDR1 SGDLS and CDR2 YYNGEE. V was pared by 6 bases and J by 6 bases, with 11 bases of the junction left unmatched. The CDR3 DNA follows: TGTGCCAGCAACCCGGGAGGGGTCGGGGTCGAGCAGTACTTC. It codes for CASNPGGVGVEQYF.

There are many counts of this clonotype. This rearrangement joins TRBV7-9 to TRBJ2-3; 7 bases fit TRBD1. With V trimmed by 5 bases and J by 6 bases, 14 bases remained unmatched. This CDR3 spans 16 amino acids. The germline gives CDR1 SEHNR, CDR2 FQNEAQ (reference sequence). CDR3 region: CASSGDREKLLDTQYF. The DNA for the CDR3 is TGTGCCAGCAGCGGTGACAGGGAAAAATTGTTGGATACGCAGTATTTT. The full variable domain, its missing parts supplied by reference TRBV7-9 and TRBJ2-3, is DTGVSQNPRHKITKRGQNVTFRCDPISEHNRLYWYRQTLGQGPEFLTYFQNEAQLEKSRLLSDRFSAERPKGSFSTLEIQRTEQGDSAMYLCASSGDREKLLDTQYFGPGTRLTVL.

Regarding this clonotype: A much more abundant neighbour one base away suggests this may be a read error. The conserved final phenylalanine or tryptophan is absent from the CDR3, which likely points to a read error. The V call is TRBV20-1, the J call TRBJ2-1; D possibly corresponds to TRBD2 (5 bases). The CDR3 contains 14 residues. V was trimmed by 4 bases and J by 8 bases, leaving 18 bases between them. The germline V gene has CDR1 DFQATT and CDR2 SNEGSKA (reference sequence). The CDR3, as DNA: TGCAGTGCTATGAACCGCAGGACTCAGGATGAGCAGTTCTAC. This encodes CSAMNRRTQDEQFY.

DNA for the CDR3: TGTGCCAGCAGGATCGGGACTAGCGTAGACGAGCAGTACTTC. Translation gives CASRIGTSVDEQYF. The chain joins TRBV5-5 to TRBJ2-7; 10 bases map to TRBD2. The germline gives CDR1 SGHKS, CDR2 YYEKEE (reference sequence). The CDR3 extends over 14 amino acids. J gave up 5 bases and V 5 bases, and 7 bases lay outside the gene matches.

As to this clonotype: This may come from a read error, since a much larger clone is one base off. The gene calls are TRBV12-3 or TRBV12-4 and TRBJ1-2; D might be TRBD1 (6 bases). V was shortened by 3 bases and J by 3 bases, with 14 bases between the two germline ends. This CDR3 has 15 residues. The CDR3 sequence is CASSFWDTLDYGYTF. The CDR3 nucleotides read TGTGCCAGCAGTTTCTGGGACACCTTGGACTATGGCTACACCTTC.

This clonotype showed up many times. The CDR3 DNA sequence: TGCAGTGCTGCCAGTCCGGACATGGCCGAGACCCAGTACTTC. It specifies CSAASPDMAETQYF. The V call is TRBV20-1, the J call TRBJ2-5, with a weak D call TRBD1 (5 bases). CDR1 DFQATT and CDR2 SNEGSKA come from the germline V gene (reference sequence). CDR3 length equals 14 residues. Trimming shortened V by 5 bases and J by 5 bases, and 18 bases separated the two germline ends.

V and J are TRBV11-2 and TRBJ2-7, with D hard to call. In germline, CDR1 is SGHAT, CDR2 FQNNGV. V dropped 6 bases and J dropped 2 bases, with 8 bases sitting between them. The CDR3 contains 12 residues. The CDR3, as DNA: TGTGCCAGCAGTCAGACAACCTACGAGCAGTACTTC. Translated, it gives CASSQTTYEQYF. The variable domain in full, with the rest retrieved from reference TRBV11-2 and TRBJ2-7, is EAGVAQSPRYKIIEKRQSVAFWCNPISGHATLYWYQQILGQGPKLLIQFQNNGVVDDSQLPKDRFSAERLKGVDSTLKIQPAKLEDSAVYLCASSQTTYEQYFGPGTRLTVT.

At least ten counts were recorded for this clonotype. The rearrangement joins TRBV20-1 to TRBJ2-5, with a possible D match to TRBD2 (5 bases). The CDR3 runs 13 residues. CDR1 is DFQATT and CDR2 is SNEGSKA in the germline V gene (reference sequence). V shed 5 bases and J shed 2 bases, with 12 bases lying between them. CDR3 nucleotides: TGCAGTGCTCCACCTAGCAGGCAAGAGACCCAGTACTTC. It translates to CSAPPSRQETQYF.

V and J are TRBV12-3 or TRBV12-4 and TRBJ1-6, with 7 positions matching TRBD1. The V gene end was trimmed by 6 bases and the J gene end by 7 bases; junction bases not matched to a gene: 9. The CDR3 runs to 15 residues. The CDR3 nucleotides read TGTGCCAGCAGCAAGAGAGGGGGCGGCAATTCACCCCTCCACTTT. It translates to CASSKRGGGNSPLHF.

In this sample, this clonotype turned up many times. This rearrangement joins TRBV29-1 to TRBJ2-1; D is undetermined. CDR3 size: 11 residues. Trimming pared 5 bases from V and 5 bases from J, leaving 7 bases between. Germline V gene sequence: CDR1 SQVTM, CDR2 ANQGSEA. The CDR3 nucleotides read TGCAGCGTTATAACAAACAATGAGCAGTTCTTC. It translates to CSVITNNEQFF.

This clonotype was seen at least ten times. V gene TRBV20-1 combines with J gene TRBJ2-6; D might be TRBD1 (6 bases). This CDR3 is 14 amino acids long. Germline loops: CDR1 DFQATT, CDR2 SNEGSKA (reference sequence). Trimming pared 7 bases from V and 3 bases from J, leaving 13 bases between. The CDR3 region is CSGEQGNGANVLTF. CDR3 coding DNA: TGCAGTGGGGAGCAGGGGAATGGGGCCAACGTCCTGACTTTC.

This clonotype was picked up many times. This chain connects TRBV28 to TRBJ2-5; D gene unclear. The germline CDR1 and CDR2 sequences are MDHEN and SYDVKM. The CDR3 has 13 residues. V was pared by 2 bases and J by 4 bases, with 8 bases between. This CDR3 reads CASSLEQLETQYF. The CDR3, as DNA: TGTGCCAGCAGTTTAGAACAGTTAGAGACCCAGTACTTC. The complete variable domain, with remaining parts taken from reference TRBV28 and TRBJ2-5, reads DVKVTQSSRYLVKRTGEKVFLECVQDMDHENMFWYRQDPGLGLRLIYFSYDVKMKEKGDIPEGYSVSREKKERFSLILESASTNQTSMYLCASSLEQLETQYFGPGTRLLVL.

The table lists this clonotype with many counts. The V and J genes are TRBV13 and TRBJ2-5; D is undetermined. V was clipped by 3 bases and J by 3 bases, with 14 bases between them. This CDR3 contains 15 residues. CDR1 is PRHDT, CDR2 FYEKMQ, per germline (reference sequence). CDR3 sequence reads: CASSFQGGQEETQYF. In DNA form, the CDR3 reads TGTGCCAGCAGCTTTCAAGGCGGCCAGGAAGAGACCCAGTACTTC.

This clonotype turned up a few times. V and J are TRBV6-6 and TRBJ2-1; TRBD2 matches at 8 bases. The CDR3 runs to 15 residues. Germline V gives CDR1 MNHNY, CDR2 SVGAGI (reference sequence). V trimming: 6 bases; J trimming: 6 bases; junction bases outside the gene matches: 10. The CDR3 bases are TGTGCCAGCAGCAAAGGGCTAGCGGGCGGCAATGAGCAGTTCTTC. Residues: CASSKGLAGGNEQFF.

This clonotype was observed at least ten times. This chain links TRBV5-1 with TRBJ1-6, with a possible D match to TRBD1 (5 bases). Trimming left V 6 bases short and J 4 bases short, with 11 bases between. This CDR3 is built from 14 residues. Per germline, CDR1 SGHRS and CDR2 YFSETQ. The CDR3 DNA is TGCGCCAGCACCTCCGGGACGTATAATTCACCCCTCCACTTT. It codes for CASTSGTYNSPLHF.

This clonotype was detected a few times. The chain has TRBV28 and TRBJ1-1; no clear D gene. Trimming stripped 5 bases from V and 0 bases from J, with 16 bases between. The length of the CDR3 is 16 residues. CDR1 is MDHEN, CDR2 SYDVKM, per germline. CDR3 protein: CASSSRLTGMNTEAFF. For the CDR3, the DNA is TGTGCCAGCAGTAGCAGATTGACGGGCATGAACACTGAAGCTTTCTTT. The full variable domain, with the rest looked up from reference TRBV28 and TRBJ1-1, is DVKVTQSSRYLVKRTGEKVFLECVQDMDHENMFWYRQDPGLGLRLIYFSYDVKMKEKGDIPEGYSVSREKKERFSLILESASTNQTSMYLCASSSRLTGMNTEAFFGQGTRLTVV.